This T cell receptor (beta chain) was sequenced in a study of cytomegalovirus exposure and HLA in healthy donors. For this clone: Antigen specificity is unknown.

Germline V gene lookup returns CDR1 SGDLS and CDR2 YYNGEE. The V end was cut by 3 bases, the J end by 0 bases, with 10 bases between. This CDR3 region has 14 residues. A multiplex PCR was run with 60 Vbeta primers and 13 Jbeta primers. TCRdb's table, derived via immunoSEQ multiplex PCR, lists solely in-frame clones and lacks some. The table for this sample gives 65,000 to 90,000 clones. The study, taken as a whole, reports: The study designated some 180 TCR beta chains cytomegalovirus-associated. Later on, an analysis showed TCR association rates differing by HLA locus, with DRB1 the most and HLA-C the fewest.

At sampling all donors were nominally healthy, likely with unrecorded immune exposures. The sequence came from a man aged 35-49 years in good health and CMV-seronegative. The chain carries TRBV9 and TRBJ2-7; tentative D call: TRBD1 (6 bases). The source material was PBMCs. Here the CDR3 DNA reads TGTGCCAGCAGCGCCTTACAGGGCTCCTACGAGCAGTACTTC. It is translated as CASSALQGSYEQYF.